What follows are 22 T cell receptor beta chains derived from one specimen sequenced in a study of human T cells and chemical hapten exposure. Time point indicated: patch test 1, 2 weeks after DPC sensitization. Sample treatment: therapeutic diphenylcyclopropenone sensitization with weekly scalp DPC. One entry per CDR3 protein, called by TCRdb with MiXCR from the RACE reads. This sample yields 180,000 or so distinct CDR3 sequences, of which about 20% are seen a single time; roughly 6.7% belongs to the top ten. This sample comprised whole blood, obtained in connection with sensitization to the hapten diphenylcyclopropenone (DPC). These receptors were collected from a woman aged 45-65 years with alopecia areata. Some clones in this sample may be carry-over from other donors' samples.

About this clonotype itself: At one of its ends the junction is not consistent with the germline gene, which may arise from a read error. The chain has TRBV7-7 and TRBJ2-1; 8 nucleotides align to TRBD2. The CDR3 has 14 residues. Germline lookup yields CDR1 SSHAT and CDR2 FNYEAQ (reference sequence). The CDR3 DNA reads TGTGCTAGCAGCCCATTAGCGGGAATGGATGAGCAGTTCTTC. Its translation: CASSPLAGMDEQFF.

J is TRBJ1-5 and V is TRBV7-8, with D possibly TRBD1 on 6 matching bases. CDR1 and CDR2 from the germline V gene are SGHVS and FQNEAQ. The CDR3 has 15 amino acids. Trimming cost V 4 bases and J 6 bases, with 16 bases left between them. The CDR3 loop is CASSSTGFSSQPQHF. CDR3 coding DNA: TGTGCCAGCAGCTCTACAGGGTTTTCTAGTCAGCCCCAGCATTTT.

The chain has TRBV5-1 and TRBJ2-1; D is ambiguous. Germline lookup yields CDR1 SGHRS and CDR2 YFSETQ. V was shortened by 2 bases and J by 8 bases, with 8 bases between the two germline ends. CDR3 size: 12 residues. In DNA form, the CDR3 reads TGCGCCAGCAGCTTATCTAGGCATGAGCAGTTCTTC. It is translated as CASSLSRHEQFF.

This clonotype showed up just a few times. The rearrangement joins TRBV7-2 to TRBJ2-1; weak D call: TRBD2 (5 bases). CDR1 is SGHTA, CDR2 FQGNSA, per germline. The CDR3 sequence is 13 residues long. Between the trimmed V and J ends, which lost 0 bases and 10 bases, there was a span of 10 bases. The CDR3 spells CASSLAGAREQFF. CDR3 in DNA: TGTGCCAGCAGCTTAGCGGGAGCGCGCGAGCAGTTCTTC.

This clonotype was counted only a few times. J is TRBJ1-1 and V is TRBV18; 8 nucleotides line up with TRBD1. The germline gives CDR1 KGHSH, CDR2 LQKENI. V lost 3 bases to trimming and J lost 0 bases; unmatched junction nucleotides: 12. The CDR3 consists of 18 residues. Written as DNA, the CDR3 is TGTGCCAGCTCACCTCTTTCCGGGACAGGCTCGATGAACACTGAAGCTTTCTTT. Its translation is CASSPLSGTGSMNTEAFF.

In its sample, this clonotype was seen a few times. The chain is built from TRBV3-1 and TRBJ1-1; 7 bases agree with TRBD1. The CDR3 loop spans 14 amino acids. The trim removed 7 bases at V and 1 base at J, leaving 6 bases unmatched. CDR1 is LGHDT, CDR2 YNNKEL, per germline (reference sequence). CDR3 residues: CASKQGRGNTEAFF. The CDR3 DNA follows: TGTGCCAGCAAACAGGGGCGTGGGAACACTGAAGCTTTCTTT.

At least ten counts were recorded for this clonotype. The chain recombines TRBV7-2 with TRBJ2-5, with D uncertain. This CDR3 has 12 amino acids. Germline V gene data show CDR1 as SGHTA and CDR2 as FQGNSA. With 0 bases removed from V and 5 bases from J, the gap between germline ends came to 4 bases. The CDR3 DNA sequence: TGTGCCAGCAGCTTAGCTTCCGAGACCCAGTACTTC. It translates to CASSLASETQYF. Using reference TRBV7-2 and TRBJ2-5 for the parts outside the CDR3, the full variable domain is GAGVSQSPSNKVTEKGKDVELRCDPISGHTALYWYRQSLGQGLEFLIYFQGNSAPDKSGLPSDRFSAERTGGSVSTLTIQRTQQEDSAVYLCASSLASETQYFGPGTRLLVL.

This clonotype was detected a few times. V gene TRBV2 combines with J gene TRBJ2-2; 7 nucleotides agree with TRBD2. The J segment lost 7 bases and the V segment lost 6 bases, leaving 17 bases of the junction unmatched. CDR3 length: 17 amino acids. Germline values: CDR1 SNHLY, CDR2 FYNNEI. Written as DNA, the CDR3 is TGTGCCAGCAGGCGGGTCGGCGGGAGTGCGGGAAGCGGGGAGCTGTTTTTT. This gives the protein CASRRVGGSAGSGELFF.

The rearrangement joins TRBV12-5 to TRBJ1-6; D remains ambiguous. Germline V CDR1 and CDR2: LGHNT, FRNRAP. The CDR3 is 17 residues long. Trimming cost V 0 bases and J 3 bases, with 12 bases left between them. CDR3 residues: CASGLVMWEFYNSPLHF. In nucleotides, the CDR3 is TGTGCTAGTGGTTTGGTAATGTGGGAGTTCTATAATTCACCCCTCCACTTT.

In its sample, this clonotype was seen many times. The rearrangement links TRBV29-1 to TRBJ1-1, with TRBD1 identical over 9 bases. Unmatched junction bases numbered 10, after V lost 6 bases and J lost 5 bases. The V gene's germline CDR1 is SQVTM and CDR2 ANQGSEA. The CDR3 loop spans 14 amino acids. This CDR3 is CSVGGQGLGTEAFF. CDR3 DNA: TGCAGCGTCGGGGGACAGGGACTGGGGACTGAAGCTTTCTTT.

The DNA for the CDR3 is TGCGCCAGCACCGAAGCGGGAGGGGGAAACGAGCAGTTCTTC. Its translation is CASTEAGGGNEQFF. The V gene is TRBV4-1, the J gene TRBJ2-1, with TRBD2 identical over 10 bases. V was pared by 7 bases and J by 10 bases, with 10 bases of the junction left unmatched. Germline V gives CDR1 MGHRA, CDR2 YSYEKL. The length of the CDR3 is 14 residues.

The chain combines TRBV7-8 with TRBJ2-1; 8 bases are shared with TRBD2. The junction had 16 bases not matched to a gene; V was cut back by 6 bases and J by 0 bases. The CDR3 extends over 19 amino acids. CDR1 and CDR2 (germline): SGHVS, FQNEAQ. The CDR3 is CASRASRGGEKPSYNEQFF. The CDR3 coding sequence is TGTGCCAGCAGAGCCTCCCGGGGGGGGGAGAAGCCCTCCTACAATGAGCAGTTCTTC.

This clonotype was counted at least ten times. The chain couples TRBV2 to TRBJ1-1; D remains ambiguous. The V end was cut by 7 bases, the J end by 6 bases, with 15 bases between. Germline V gene lookup returns CDR1 SNHLY and CDR2 FYNNEI. This CDR3 has 13 amino acids. The CDR3 DNA reads TGTGCCAGCAAGCTGATGGGGAGGCCTGAAGCTTTCTTT. It codes for CASKLMGRPEAFF. Full variable domain (rest looked up from reference TRBV2 and TRBJ1-1): EPEVTQTPSHQVTQMGQEVILRCVPISNHLYFYWYRQILGQKVEFLVSFYNNEISEKSEIFDDQFSVERPDGSNFTLKIRSTKLEDSAMYFCASKLMGRPEAFFGQGTRLTVV.

The chain joins TRBV7-8 to TRBJ2-3; no clear D. This CDR3 is 11 amino acids long. Germline lookup yields CDR1 SGHVS and CDR2 FQNEAQ. The germline V and J ends were trimmed by 7 bases and 5 bases, with 7 bases remaining between them. CDR3 sequence: CASTTVDTQYF. Here the CDR3 DNA reads TGTGCCAGCACCACCGTAGATACGCAGTATTTT.

V usage is TRBV7-8 and J usage is TRBJ2-3, with 7 bases that match TRBD2. Germline V lookup: CDR1 SGHVS, CDR2 FQNEAQ. J lost 3 bases, V lost 5 bases, and 14 bases had no gene match. The CDR3 has 17 amino acids. CDR3 in amino acids: CASSPRILASGTDTQYF. The CDR3 DNA reads as TGTGCCAGCAGCCCGAGAATACTAGCGAGCGGGACAGATACGCAGTATTTT. The entire variable domain, with the rest obtained from reference TRBV7-8 and TRBJ2-3, is as follows: GAGVSQSPRYKVAKRGQDVALRCDPISGHVSLFWYQQALGQGPEFLTYFQNEAQLDKSGLPSDRFFAERPEGSVSTLKIQRTQQEDSAVYLCASSPRILASGTDTQYFGPGTRLTVL.

This clonotype appeared many times. V gene TRBV28 combines with J gene TRBJ2-4; a weak D match, TRBD1 (6 bases). CDR1 MDHEN and CDR2 SYDVKM come from the germline V gene. V was trimmed by 11 bases and J by 7 bases, leaving 18 bases between them. This CDR3 is 13 amino acids long. CDR3 DNA sequence: TGTGCCTCCTTCAGGGCAGGGGAGAACATTCAGTACTTC. Translated: CASFRAGENIQYF.

This clonotype was picked up many times. The gene calls are TRBV11-2 and TRBJ1-1, with D possibly being TRBD1 (6 bases). Germline CDR1 reads SGHAT; CDR2 reads FQNNGV. Between the trimmed V and J ends, which lost 8 bases and 8 bases, there was a span of 15 bases. The CDR3 has 12 amino acids. The CDR3 loop is CASSLSGTEAFF. CDR3 DNA: TGTGCCAGCTCACTTTCCGGGACAGAAGCTTTCTTT.

This clonotype was picked up one time. J is TRBJ1-1 and V is TRBV12-3 or TRBV12-4; 7 bases fit TRBD1. Unmatched junction bases numbered 8, after V lost 8 bases and J lost 8 bases. The CDR3 loop spans 12 amino acids. The CDR3 nucleotides are TGTGCCAGCGGGGGACAGCGAACCGAAGCTTTCTTT. Translated, it gives CASGGQRTEAFF.

The V call is TRBV7-9, the J call TRBJ2-5, with D perhaps being TRBD1 or TRBD2 (5 bases each). V was clipped by 2 bases and J by 0 bases, with 13 bases between them. CDR1 is SEHNR, CDR2 FQNEAQ, per germline (reference sequence). This CDR3 spans 16 amino acids. CDR3 loop: CASSLRDGVYQETQYF. CDR3 bases: TGTGCCAGCAGCTTAAGGGACGGTGTTTACCAAGAGACCCAGTACTTC. The full variable domain, completed using reference TRBV7-9 and TRBJ2-5, is DTGVSQNPRHKITKRGQNVTFRCDPISEHNRLYWYRQTLGQGPEFLTYFQNEAQLEKSRLLSDRFSAERPKGSFSTLEIQRTEQGDSAMYLCASSLRDGVYQETQYFGPGTRLLVL.

The table lists this clonotype with a count of one. The chain carries TRBV3-1 and TRBJ2-2; tentatively, D is TRBD2 (5 bases). The CDR3 has 16 amino acids. V was pared by 0 bases and J by 1 base, with 9 bases between. Germline-derived CDR1 and CDR2 are LGHDT and YNNKEL (reference sequence). This chain's CDR3 is CASSQDLSGNTGELFF. In nucleotides, the CDR3 is TGTGCCAGCAGCCAAGATTTGAGCGGGAACACCGGGGAGCTGTTTTTT.

In this sample, this clonotype turned up a few times. This rearrangement joins TRBV25-1 to TRBJ1-1; TRBD1 agrees at 7 bases. Germline-derived CDR1 and CDR2 are MGHDK and SYGVNS. Trimming took 2 bases from V and 3 from J; bases not matched to a gene: 3. The CDR3 contains 14 residues. The CDR3 region is CASSEIGTDTEAFF. CDR3 bases: TGTGCCAGCAGTGAAATAGGGACAGACACTGAAGCTTTCTTT.

The chain links TRBV2 to TRBJ2-1; D gene uncertain. This CDR3 has 11 amino acids. V was shortened by 3 bases and J by 8 bases, with 5 bases between the two germline ends. CDR1 and CDR2 from the germline V gene are SNHLY and FYNNEI. The CDR3 DNA follows: TGTGCCAGCAGTGACTTCGATGAGCAGTTCTTC. It translates to CASSDFDEQFF. Full variable domain (rest looked up from reference TRBV2 and TRBJ2-1): EPEVTQTPSHQVTQMGQEVILRCVPISNHLYFYWYRQILGQKVEFLVSFYNNEISEKSEIFDDQFSVERPDGSNFTLKIRSTKLEDSAMYFCASSDFDEQFFGPGTRLTVL.